These 25 T cell receptor beta chains originate from one sample sequenced in a study of neurological immune-mediated disorders. MiXCR was run by TCRdb on the 5' RACE reads, yielding one entry per CDR3 protein. The sample has roughly 36,000 distinct CDR3 sequences; approximately 3% are singletons. Time point described: longitudinal time-point 1 (baseline). The sample was PBMCs. Receptors were obtained from a woman aged 55 to 70 with multiple sclerosis.

There are a few counts of this clonotype. The DNA for the CDR3 is TGCGCCAGCAGCTCCGGGACAGGGTTCGGTGGCACTGAAGCTTTCTTT. It specifies CASSSGTGFGGTEAFF. This chain links TRBV5-1 with TRBJ1-1; 9 bases line up with TRBD1. Germline CDR1 and CDR2: SGHRS and YFSETQ. This CDR3 is 16 amino acids long. The ends lost 3 bases at V and 4 bases at J; junction bases unmatched: 10.

This clonotype was counted at least ten times. The chain combines TRBV29-1 with TRBJ2-7; perhaps TRBD2 as D (5 bases). This CDR3 has 12 amino acids. From germline, CDR1 is SQVTM and CDR2 ANQGSEA. Deletions cut 7 bases from V and 2 bases from J, with 12 bases between. CDR3 residues: CSASGSTYEQYF. CDR3 DNA: TGCAGCGCCAGCGGTTCCACCTACGAGCAGTACTTC.

This clonotype was observed at least ten times. This rearrangement joins TRBV9 to TRBJ2-1; no definite D call. In germline, CDR1 is SGDLS, CDR2 YYNGEE. The CDR3 spans 14 residues. Trimming took 2 bases from V and 7 from J, leaving 13 bases between them. CDR3 nucleotide sequence: TGTGCCAGCAGCGTTGACCCGCTTCCGAATGAGCAGTTCTTC. This codes for CASSVDPLPNEQFF.

This clonotype was picked up many times. The CDR3 is CASSLVEESTEAFF. Written as DNA, the CDR3 is TGCGCCAGCAGCTTGGTAGAGGAGAGCACTGAAGCTTTCTTT. This rearrangement joins TRBV5-1 to TRBJ1-1; no clear D. Germline values: CDR1 SGHRS, CDR2 YFSETQ. The V end lost 0 bases, the J end lost 4 bases, and 10 bases lay between the germline ends. CDR3 length: 14 residues.

This clonotype has at least ten counts. J is TRBJ1-1 and V is TRBV7-9; 12 positions match TRBD1. The length of the CDR3 is 15 residues. Germline CDR1 is SEHNR and CDR2 is FQNEAQ (reference sequence). V lost 4 bases and J lost 4; bases outside the gene matches: 4. The CDR3 loop reads CASSSGQGAGTEAFF. The CDR3 DNA follows: TGTGCCAGCAGCTCGGGACAGGGGGCAGGCACTGAAGCTTTCTTT.

This clonotype was seen at least ten times. J is TRBJ2-5 and V is TRBV30; maybe TRBD1 (6 bases). Germline CDR1 GTSNPN, CDR2 SVGIG (reference sequence). The CDR3 has 10 residues. V lost 7 bases and J 9 bases, leaving 12 bases between the germline ends. This CDR3 is CALGAPSQYF. In nucleotides, the CDR3 is TGTGCCTTGGGGGCGCCGTCCCAGTACTTC.

This clonotype was counted at least ten times. The gene calls are TRBV2 and TRBJ2-3, with 7 nucleotides matching TRBD1. With 7 bases clipped from V and 1 base from J, the junction kept 8 bases outside the gene matches. Germline V gene sequence: CDR1 SNHLY, CDR2 FYNNEI. This CDR3 has 15 amino acids. The CDR3 nucleotides read TGTGCCAGCAACCGAGGGACAGCGGGCACAGATACGCAGTATTTT. Its protein product is CASNRGTAGTDTQYF.

The table lists this clonotype with many counts. The chain joins TRBV5-1 to TRBJ2-7; the match to TRBD1 covers 8 bases. Losses at the gene ends were 0 bases for V and 6 bases for J; bases not matched to a gene: 5. The CDR3 totals 14 residues. The germline CDR1 and CDR2 sequences are SGHRS and YFSETQ. This CDR3 reads CASSLVTGGREQYF. The DNA for the CDR3 is TGCGCCAGCAGCTTGGTTACAGGGGGGCGCGAGCAGTACTTC.

Ten or more counts support this clonotype. The chain has TRBV20-1 and TRBJ1-3; D is ambiguous. The CDR3 totals 11 residues. Trimming pared 6 bases from V and 5 bases from J, leaving 8 bases between. Per the germline V gene, CDR1 is DFQATT and CDR2 is SNEGSKA (reference sequence). The CDR3 coding sequence is TGCAGTGCCCCAATCAGAAACACCATATATTTT. Encoded protein: CSAPIRNTIYF.

This clonotype is termed medium-sized (0.01 to 0.1%). The genes are TRBV20-1 and TRBJ1-5, with D hard to call. Trimming cost V 0 bases and J 7 bases, with 16 bases left between them. This CDR3 is built from 15 residues. Germline CDR1 DFQATT, CDR2 SNEGSKA (reference sequence). The CDR3, as DNA: TGCAGTGCTAGAGATTCTGGAGGAGGAGGGCAGCCCCAGCATTTT. Translated, it gives CSARDSGGGGQPQHF.

This clonotype was observed at least ten times. The genes are TRBV20-1 and TRBJ1-6; TRBD1 matches at 10 bases. V shed 5 bases and J 4 bases; nucleotides not matched to a gene: 2. The CDR3 is 14 amino acids. Germline lookup yields CDR1 DFQATT and CDR2 SNEGSKA (reference sequence). The CDR3 DNA is TGCAGTGCTGGGACAGGGGATTATAATTCACCCCTCCACTTT. This sequence encodes CSAGTGDYNSPLHF.

V gene TRBV5-1 combines with J gene TRBJ2-2; tentative D call: TRBD2 (6 bases). Germline loops: CDR1 SGHRS, CDR2 YFSETQ. This CDR3 is 13 amino acids long. Trimming took off 5 bases at V and 4 bases at J, with 9 bases between the two ends. CDR3 in amino acids: CASRRDFTGELFF. CDR3 nucleotide sequence: TGCGCCAGCAGAAGGGACTTCACCGGGGAGCTGTTTTTT.

This clonotype was counted at least ten times. The chain has TRBV10-3 and TRBJ2-5; 8 nucleotides match TRBD2. Looked up from germline, CDR1 is ENHRY and CDR2 is SYGVKD. Germline trimming cut 4 bases from V and 0 bases from J; bases unmatched to any gene: 7. This CDR3 contains 16 residues. The CDR3 DNA follows: TGTGCCATCAGTGGGGGGGATAGCGGGAACCAAGAGACCCAGTACTTC. This translates into CAISGGDSGNQETQYF.

This clonotype showed up many times. The rearrangement links TRBV5-1 to TRBJ2-5; D unclear. Trimming removed 0 bases at V and 2 bases at J, with 8 bases between. The germline gives CDR1 SGHRS, CDR2 YFSETQ. This CDR3 is built from 14 residues. CDR3 nucleotides: TGCGCCAGCAGCTTGGGGGCCCCGCAAGAGACCCAGTACTTC. The encoded protein is CASSLGAPQETQYF.

The table lists this clonotype with many counts. The CDR3: CSASQDSATNEKLFF. Written as DNA, the CDR3 is TGCAGTGCTAGTCAGGACTCGGCAACTAATGAAAAACTGTTTTTT. V is TRBV20-1 and J is TRBJ1-4; unclear D gene. V was cut by 3 bases and J by 0 bases, with 11 bases left in between. Germline lookup yields CDR1 DFQATT and CDR2 SNEGSKA (reference sequence). This CDR3 contains 15 residues.

In this sample, this clonotype turned up many times. The V call is TRBV7-9, the J call TRBJ2-5, with TRBD2 as a possible D gene (6 bases). Germline CDR1 and CDR2: SEHNR and FQNEAQ (reference sequence). This CDR3 spans 15 amino acids. V was shortened by 1 base and J by 2 bases, with 11 bases between the two germline ends. The CDR3 is CASSLVGGPQETQYF. The DNA of the CDR3 is TGTGCCAGCAGCTTAGTCGGGGGACCACAAGAGACCCAGTACTTC.

This clonotype showed up many times. The chain combines TRBV7-6 with TRBJ2-5; 9 nucleotides agree with TRBD1. Germline V lookup: CDR1 SGHVS, CDR2 FNYEAQ. The CDR3 loop spans 14 amino acids. V dropped 5 bases and J dropped 3; count of bases not matched to a gene: 4. The CDR3 bases are TGTGCCAGCAGCCTGGGACAGGGAGAAGAGACCCAGTACTTC. It yields the protein CASSLGQGEETQYF.

This clonotype was counted ten times or more. V and J are TRBV5-1 and TRBJ2-1; 8 bases are shared with TRBD2. Germline V gene sequence: CDR1 SGHRS, CDR2 YFSETQ. This CDR3 contains 15 residues. V gave up 0 bases and J gave up 7 bases; unmatched junction bases: 6. CDR3 in amino acids: CASSLAPGGLNEQFF. CDR3 DNA: TGCGCCAGCAGCTTGGCTCCGGGGGGGCTGAATGAGCAGTTCTTC.

This clonotype was detected many times. V usage is TRBV5-1 and J usage is TRBJ2-5; 10 nucleotides line up with TRBD2. Trimming took 7 bases from V and 4 from J; bases not matched to a gene: 10. The germline CDR1 and CDR2 sequences are SGHRS and YFSETQ. This CDR3 has 15 residues. The CDR3 protein is CASWNSGGLGETQYF. The CDR3, as DNA: TGCGCCAGCTGGAATAGCGGGGGGCTGGGAGAGACCCAGTACTTC.

The sample holds many counts of this clonotype. The gene calls are TRBV7-2 and TRBJ2-7; D not certain. Trimming pared 1 base from V and 3 bases from J, leaving 10 bases between. Per germline, CDR1 SGHTA and CDR2 FQGNSA. The CDR3 has 14 residues. CDR3 sequence reads: CASSLVAENYEQYF. CDR3 nucleotides: TGTGCCAGCAGCTTAGTTGCGGAGAACTACGAGCAGTACTTC.

As regards this clonotype: Given a much more abundant clone one base away, this may be a read error. The chain uses TRBV20-1 and TRBJ2-3; possible D gene TRBD2, 6 bases. CDR3 length: 13 amino acids. CDR1 DFQATT and CDR2 SNEGSKA come from the germline V gene (reference sequence). Trimming left V 0 bases short and J 11 bases short, with 15 bases between. In DNA form, the CDR3 reads TGCAGTGCTAGAGATTTTCGCGGGAAAAAGCAGTATTTT. Protein: CSARDFRGKKQYF.

This clonotype appeared many times. The chain carries TRBV20-1 and TRBJ2-3; 9 bases fit TRBD2. The germline V gene has CDR1 DFQATT and CDR2 SNEGSKA (reference sequence). With 1 base clipped from V and 2 bases from J, the junction kept 1 base outside the gene matches. The CDR3 covers 14 residues. The CDR3 protein is CSARVAGATDTQYF. CDR3 sequence (DNA): TGCAGTGCTAGAGTAGCGGGGGCCACAGATACGCAGTATTTT.

This clonotype has a count of ten or more. The CDR3 nucleotides are TGCGCCAGCAGTGAGTCGATCGGAGTGAACACCGGGGAGCTGTTTTTT. Protein sequence: CASSESIGVNTGELFF. The chain joins TRBV10-1 to TRBJ2-2; D is unresolved. The CDR3 is 16 residues long. Germline V gives CDR1 WNHNN, CDR2 SYGVQD (reference sequence). Trimming shortened V by 0 bases and J by 1 base, and 9 bases separated the two germline ends.

This clonotype was counted a few times. V and J are TRBV20-1 and TRBJ1-5, with no clear D. This CDR3 region has 14 residues. Germline V lookup: CDR1 DFQATT, CDR2 SNEGSKA (reference sequence). Trimming left V 0 bases short and J 6 bases short, with 12 bases between. The CDR3 spells CSARDVKGSQPQHF. DNA for the CDR3: TGCAGTGCTAGAGACGTAAAGGGTTCTCAGCCCCAGCATTTT.

This clonotype was seen many times. The rearrangement uses TRBV20-1 and TRBJ2-3; perhaps TRBD1 as D (6 bases). The CDR3 runs to 16 residues. V lost 4 bases to trimming and J lost 4 bases, with 21 bases between them. The V gene's germline CDR1 is DFQATT and CDR2 SNEGSKA (reference sequence). The CDR3 region is CSAKRATGGRADTQYF. CDR3 DNA: TGCAGTGCTAAAAGGGCGACAGGCGGAAGGGCAGATACGCAGTATTTT.